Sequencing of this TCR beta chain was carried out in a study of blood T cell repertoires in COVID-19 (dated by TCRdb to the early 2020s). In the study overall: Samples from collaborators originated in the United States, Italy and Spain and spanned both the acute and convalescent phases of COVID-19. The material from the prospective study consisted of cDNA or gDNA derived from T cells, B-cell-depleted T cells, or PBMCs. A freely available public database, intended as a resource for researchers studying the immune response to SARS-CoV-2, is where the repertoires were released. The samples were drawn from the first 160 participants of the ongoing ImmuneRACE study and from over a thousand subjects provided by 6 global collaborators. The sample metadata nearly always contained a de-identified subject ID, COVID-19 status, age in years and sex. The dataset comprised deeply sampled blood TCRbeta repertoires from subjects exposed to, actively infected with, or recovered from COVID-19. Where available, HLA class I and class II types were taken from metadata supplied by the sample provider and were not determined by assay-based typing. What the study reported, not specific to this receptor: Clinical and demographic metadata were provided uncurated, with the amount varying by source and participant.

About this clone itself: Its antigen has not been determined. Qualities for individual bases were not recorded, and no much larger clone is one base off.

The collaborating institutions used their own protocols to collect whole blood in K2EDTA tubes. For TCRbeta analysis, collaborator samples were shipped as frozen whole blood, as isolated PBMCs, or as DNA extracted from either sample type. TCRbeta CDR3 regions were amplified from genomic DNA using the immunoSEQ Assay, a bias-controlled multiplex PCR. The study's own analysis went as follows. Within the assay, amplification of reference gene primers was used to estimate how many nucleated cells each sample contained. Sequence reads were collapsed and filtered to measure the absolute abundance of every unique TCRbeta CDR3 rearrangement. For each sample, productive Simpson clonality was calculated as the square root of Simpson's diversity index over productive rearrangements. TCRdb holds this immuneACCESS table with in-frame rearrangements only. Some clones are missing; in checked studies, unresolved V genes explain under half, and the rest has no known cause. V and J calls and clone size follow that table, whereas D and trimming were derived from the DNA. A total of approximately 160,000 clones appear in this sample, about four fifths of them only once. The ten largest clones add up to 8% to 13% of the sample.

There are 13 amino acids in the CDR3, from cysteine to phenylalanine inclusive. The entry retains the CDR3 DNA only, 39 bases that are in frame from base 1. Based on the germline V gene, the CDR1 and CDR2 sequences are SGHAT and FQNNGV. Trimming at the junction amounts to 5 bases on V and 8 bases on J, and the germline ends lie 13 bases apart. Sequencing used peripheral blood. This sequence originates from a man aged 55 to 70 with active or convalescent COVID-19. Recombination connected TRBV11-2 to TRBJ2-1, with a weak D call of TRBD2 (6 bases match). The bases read TGTGCCAGCAGCCCTAAACTAGCTCATGAGCAGTTCTTC. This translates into CASSPKLAHEQFF.